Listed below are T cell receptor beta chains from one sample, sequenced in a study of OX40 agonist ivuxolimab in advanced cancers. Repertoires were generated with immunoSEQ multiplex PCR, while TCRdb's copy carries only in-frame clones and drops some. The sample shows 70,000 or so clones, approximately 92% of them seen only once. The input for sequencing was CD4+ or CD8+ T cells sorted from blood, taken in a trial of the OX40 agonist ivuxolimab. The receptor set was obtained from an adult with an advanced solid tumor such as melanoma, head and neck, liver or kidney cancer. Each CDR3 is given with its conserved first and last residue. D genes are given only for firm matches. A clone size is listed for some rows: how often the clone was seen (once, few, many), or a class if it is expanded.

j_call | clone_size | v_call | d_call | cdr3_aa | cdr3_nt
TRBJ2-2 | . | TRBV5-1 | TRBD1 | CASSFTGDQRELFF | TGCGCCAGCAGCTTTACAGGGGACCAACGGGAGCTGTTTTTT
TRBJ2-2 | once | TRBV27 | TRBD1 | CASLPGQGLGGELFF | TGTGCCAGTCTCCCGGGACAGGGACTGGGCGGGGAGCTGTTTTTT
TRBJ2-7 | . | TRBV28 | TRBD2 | CASSHRGAREGYEQYF | TGTGCCAGCAGTCACCGAGGGGCGAGGGAGGGATACGAGCAGTACTTC
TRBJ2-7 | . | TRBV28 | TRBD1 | CASSLGGAQGAGEQYF | TGTGCCAGCAGTTTAGGGGGCGCGCAGGGGGCAGGAGAGCAGTACTTC
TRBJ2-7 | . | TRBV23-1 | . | CASSPRGSGYEQYF | TGCGCCAGCAGTCCCCGGGGTAGCGGCTACGAGCAGTACTTC
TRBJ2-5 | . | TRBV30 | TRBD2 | CAWSVGLAGRETQYF | TGTGCCTGGAGTGTAGGGCTAGCGGGGAGGGAGACCCAGTACTTC
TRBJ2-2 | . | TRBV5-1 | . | CASSLGAENTGELFF | TGCGCCAGCAGCTTGGGAGCGGAGAACACCGGGGAGCTGTTTTTT
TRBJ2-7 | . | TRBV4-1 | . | CASSQGRGPYEQYF | TGCGCCAGCAGCCAAGGACGTGGACCCTACGAGCAGTACTTC
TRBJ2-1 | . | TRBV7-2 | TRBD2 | CASSLDRLAVNEQFF | TGTGCCAGCAGCTTAGATAGGCTAGCGGTGAATGAGCAGTTCTTC
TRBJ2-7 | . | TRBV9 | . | CASSLDGQAPYEQYF | TGTGCCAGCAGCCTAGACGGCCAGGCCCCTTACGAGCAGTACTTC
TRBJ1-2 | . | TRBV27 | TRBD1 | CASSPQTGVAYGYTF | TGTGCCAGCAGTCCGCAAACAGGGGTGGCCTATGGCTACACCTTC
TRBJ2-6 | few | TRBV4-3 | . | CASSQAGEGANVLTF | TGCGCCAGCAGCCAAGCCGGGGAGGGGGCCAACGTCCTGACTTTC
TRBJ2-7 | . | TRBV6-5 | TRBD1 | CASSYDRGESYEQYF | TGTGCCAGCAGCTACGACAGGGGCGAATCTTACGAGCAGTACTTC
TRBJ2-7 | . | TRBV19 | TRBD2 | CASGTELAGGSYEQYF | TGTGCCAGTGGGACGGAACTAGCGGGAGGCTCCTACGAGCAGTACTTC
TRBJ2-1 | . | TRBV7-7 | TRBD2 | CASSVREGPGNEQFF | TGTGCTAGCAGTGTCCGGGAGGGCCCGGGCAATGAGCAGTTCTTC
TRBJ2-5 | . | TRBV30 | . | CAWREQGRSLTQYF | TGTGCCTGGAGGGAACAGGGCCGGTCGTTGACCCAGTACTTC
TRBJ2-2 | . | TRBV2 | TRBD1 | CASTYRGGTGELFF | TGTGCCAGCACCTACAGGGGTGGGACCGGGGAGCTGTTTTTT
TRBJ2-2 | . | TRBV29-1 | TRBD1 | CSVSPTGSGTGELFF | TGCAGCGTGTCTCCGACAGGGTCGGGCACCGGGGAGCTGTTTTTT
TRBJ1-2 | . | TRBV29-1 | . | CSVVSGNYGYTF | TGCAGCGTTGTTTCGGGGAACTATGGCTACACCTTC
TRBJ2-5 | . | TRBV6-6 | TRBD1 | CASTRGRQETQYF | TGTGCCAGCACCAGGGGGCGCCAAGAGACCCAGTACTTC
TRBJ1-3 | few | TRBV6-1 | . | CASSDSPGGGNTIYF | TGTGCCAGCAGTGATTCGCCGGGGGGCGGAAACACCATATATTTT
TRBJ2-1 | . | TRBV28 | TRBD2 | CASSLTSGGGYNEQFF | TGTGCCAGCAGTTTGACCAGCGGCGGGGGGTACAATGAGCAGTTCTTC
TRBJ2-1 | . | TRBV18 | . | CASSLGVADEQFF | TGTGCCAGCTCACTGGGGGTGGCGGATGAGCAGTTCTTC
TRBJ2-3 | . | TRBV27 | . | CASSLFSSLPDTQYF | TGTGCCAGCAGTTTATTTTCTAGCCTTCCAGATACGCAGTATTTT
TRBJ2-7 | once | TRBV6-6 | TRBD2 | CASRHLSVAGNEQYF | TGTGCCAGCAGACACCTCTCTGTAGCGGGAAACGAGCAGTACTTC
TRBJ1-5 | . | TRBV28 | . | CASKLGGNQPQHF | TGTGCCAGCAAGCTAGGGGGCAATCAGCCCCAGCATTTT
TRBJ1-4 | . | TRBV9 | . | CASSKSEGTNEKLFF | TGTGCCAGCAGCAAGTCCGAGGGGACTAATGAAAAACTGTTTTTT
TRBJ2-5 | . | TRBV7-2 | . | CASSLGRGGETQYF | TGTGCCAGCAGCTTGGGCAGGGGAGGGGAGACCCAGTACTTC
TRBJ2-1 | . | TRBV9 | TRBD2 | CASSSRLAGAIEQFF | TGTGCCAGCAGCTCTAGACTAGCGGGAGCCATTGAGCAGTTCTTC
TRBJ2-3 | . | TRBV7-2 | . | CASSRGGANTDTQYF | TGTGCCAGCAGCAGAGGGGGTGCGAACACAGATACGCAGTATTTT
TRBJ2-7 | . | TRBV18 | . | CASSPGLYEQYF | TGTGCCAGCTCGCCAGGGTTATACGAGCAGTACTTC
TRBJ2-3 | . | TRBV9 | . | CASSVEGRSGTDTQYF | TGTGCCAGCAGCGTAGAGGGGCGGAGTGGGACAGATACGCAGTATTTT
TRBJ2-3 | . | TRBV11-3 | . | CASSSGPSTDTQYF | TGTGCCAGCAGCTCCGGGCCCAGCACAGATACGCAGTATTTT
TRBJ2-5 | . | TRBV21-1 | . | CASSKDPPSSGSQETQYF | TGTGCCAGCAGCAAAGACCCCCCATCTAGCGGGAGTCAGGAGACCCAGTACTTC
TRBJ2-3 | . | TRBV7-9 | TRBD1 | CASTPKLGQGATDTQYF | TGTGCCAGCACCCCAAAGTTGGGACAGGGGGCGACAGATACGCAGTATTTT
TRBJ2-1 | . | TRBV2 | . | CASRATVGEQFF | TGTGCCAGCAGGGCCACCGTTGGTGAGCAGTTCTTC
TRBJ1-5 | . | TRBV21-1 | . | CASSKGGQGASRGNQPQHF | TGTGCCAGCAGCAAAGGCGGACAGGGGGCGTCCAGGGGCAATCAGCCCCAGCATTTT
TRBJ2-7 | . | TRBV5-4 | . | CASSFLAGSSYEQYF | TGTGCCAGCAGCTTCCTCGCGGGATCCTCCTACGAGCAGTACTTC
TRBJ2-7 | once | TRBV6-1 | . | CASSEGLGVEQYF | TGTGCCAGCAGTGAAGGTCTGGGGGTCGAGCAGTACTTC
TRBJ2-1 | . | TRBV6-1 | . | CASRAITSSYNEQFF | TGTGCCAGCAGAGCAATTACGAGCTCCTACAATGAGCAGTTCTTC
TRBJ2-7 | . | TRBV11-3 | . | CASSFSGTYEQYF | TGTGCCAGCAGCTTTAGCGGCACCTACGAGCAGTACTTC
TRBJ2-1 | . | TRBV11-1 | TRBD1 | CATRQGRYNEQFF | TGTGCCACCCGACAGGGGCGATACAATGAGCAGTTCTTC
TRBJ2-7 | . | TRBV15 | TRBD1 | CATSGTGGYEQYF | TGTGCCACCTCCGGGACAGGGGGGTACGAGCAGTACTTC
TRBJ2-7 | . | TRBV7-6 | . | CASSQAVDYEQYF | TGTGCCAGCAGCCAGGCTGTCGATTACGAGCAGTACTTC
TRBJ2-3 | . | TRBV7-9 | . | CASSAGSSTDTQYF | TGTGCCAGCAGCGCCGGGTCTAGCACAGATACGCAGTATTTT
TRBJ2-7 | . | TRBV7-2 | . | CASSSQGYAYEQYF | TGTGCCAGCAGCTCCCAGGGGTACGCCTACGAGCAGTACTTC
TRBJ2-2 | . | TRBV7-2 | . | CASSLEITGELFF | TGTGCCAGCAGCTTAGAAATTACCGGGGAGCTGTTTTTT
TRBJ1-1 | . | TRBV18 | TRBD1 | CASSPVRQGDTEAFF | TGTGCCAGCTCACCAGTAAGACAGGGGGACACTGAAGCTTTCTTT
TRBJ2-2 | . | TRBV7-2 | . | CASSTTGSAGELFF | TGTGCCAGCAGCACCACAGGGAGCGCCGGGGAGCTGTTTTTT
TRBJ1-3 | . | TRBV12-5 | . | CASGLGSGNTIYF | TGTGCTAGTGGTTTAGGGTCTGGAAACACCATATATTTT
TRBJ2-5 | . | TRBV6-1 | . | CASSQTGQETQYF | TGTGCCAGCAGCCAGACAGGCCAAGAGACCCAGTACTTC
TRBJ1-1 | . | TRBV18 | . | CASSPLERSNTEAFF | TGTGCCAGCTCACCCCTAGAACGGTCGAACACTGAAGCTTTCTTT
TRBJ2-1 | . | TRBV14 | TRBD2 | CASSRTSGRAGVLNEQFF | TGTGCCAGCAGTCGGACTAGCGGGAGGGCCGGTGTTCTCAATGAGCAGTTCTTC
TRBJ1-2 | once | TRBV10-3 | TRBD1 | CAISTTQGVGYGYTF | TGTGCCATCAGTACCACCCAGGGGGTCGGCTATGGCTACACCTTC